The 9 T cell receptor beta chains in this list originate from one sample, sequenced in a study of cytomegalovirus exposure and HLA in healthy donors. The protocol was immunoSEQ multiplex PCR, while the TCRdb copy is restricted to in-frame clones and leaves out a portion. The sample records 45,000 to 70,000 clones, about 92% being singletons. The sample consisted of PBMCs. The receptors were gathered from a woman between 18 and 30 years old in good health and CMV-seronegative.

The gene calls are TRBV2 and TRBJ1-2; no firm D call. V was trimmed by 3 bases and J by 7 bases, leaving 18 bases between them. The CDR3 extends over 15 amino acids. Germline CDR1 SNHLY, CDR2 FYNNEI. CDR3 bases: TGTGCCAGCAGTGAGAAGGTCTCAACGAGGAGTGGCTACACCTTC. This encodes CASSEKVSTRSGYTF.

The chain is built from TRBV14 and TRBJ2-2; 11 nucleotides line up with TRBD1. V was pared by 4 bases and J by 4 bases, with 8 bases of the junction left unmatched. CDR3 length equals 17 residues. Germline V lookup: CDR1 SGHDN, CDR2 FVKESK. The CDR3 spells CASSPGQGGWATGELFF. CDR3 coding DNA: TGTGCCAGCAGCCCGGGACAGGGGGGCTGGGCCACCGGGGAGCTGTTTTTT.

A few counts support this clone. V and J are TRBV5-6 and TRBJ1-1; the D gene is possibly TRBD1 (6 bases). CDR1 and CDR2 from the germline V gene are SGHDT and YYEEEE. The V and J ends lost 0 bases and 6 bases respectively, with 9 bases between them. This CDR3 comprises 13 residues. The CDR3 DNA is TGTGCCAGCAGCTTGGCAGGGGTCGCTGAAGCTTTCTTT. It encodes CASSLAGVAEAFF.

The CDR3 bases are TGTGCCAGCAGCTTAGCCGGGAAAACAGATACGCAGTATTTT. Translated: CASSLAGKTDTQYF. V is TRBV5-6 and J is TRBJ2-3; tentatively, D is TRBD2 (5 bases). The CDR3 extends over 14 amino acids. Trimming removed 2 bases from V and 3 bases from J, with 10 bases in between. The germline V gene encodes CDR1 SGHDT and CDR2 YYEEEE.

The J gene is TRBJ1-6, the V gene TRBV9; D unclear. The CDR3 totals 16 residues. Germline CDR1 is SGDLS and CDR2 is YYNGEE. With 3 bases removed from V and 1 base from J, the gap between germline ends came to 11 bases. The CDR3 here is CASSGTAGSYNSPLHF. CDR3 sequence (DNA): TGTGCCAGCAGCGGGACTGCGGGTTCCTATAATTCACCCCTCCACTTT.

This clone was observed once. The V gene is TRBV7-9, the J gene TRBJ1-2; weak D call: TRBD1 (5 bases). V dropped 1 base and J dropped 4 bases, with 16 bases sitting between them. CDR3 length: 16 amino acids. CDR1 SEHNR and CDR2 FQNEAQ come from the germline V gene (reference sequence). The CDR3 sequence: CASSLGEVGGTYGYTF. CDR3 DNA: TGTGCCAGCAGCTTAGGAGAGGTGGGGGGTACCTATGGCTACACCTTC.

The chain carries TRBV7-2 and TRBJ1-2; 7 bases fit TRBD1. V trimming: 4 bases; J trimming: 3 bases; junction bases outside the gene matches: 5. Germline-derived CDR1 and CDR2 are SGHTA and FQGNSA. The CDR3 sequence is 14 residues long. Here the CDR3 DNA reads TGTGCCAGCAGCTCGTTGACAGGGTACTATGGCTACACCTTC. Translation gives CASSSLTGYYGYTF.

V usage is TRBV19 and J usage is TRBJ1-1; no definite D call. V lost 3 bases and J 4 bases, leaving 9 bases between the germline ends. CDR3 length: 13 residues. Germline V gene lookup returns CDR1 LNHDA and CDR2 SQIVND (reference sequence). CDR3 loop: CASSIGEATEAFF. The CDR3 DNA follows: TGTGCCAGTAGTATCGGGGAAGCCACTGAAGCTTTCTTT.

The J gene is TRBJ1-1, the V gene TRBV18; D is ambiguous. Germline values: CDR1 KGHSH, CDR2 LQKENI. This CDR3 contains 12 residues. V was pared by 2 bases and J by 5 bases, with 6 bases between. CDR3 protein: CASSPGLTEAFF. The DNA for the CDR3 is TGTGCCAGCTCACCAGGCCTTACTGAAGCTTTCTTT.